A selection of T cell receptor beta chains follows, all from one sample in a study of blood T cells in healthy people across ages. MiXCR, applied by TCRdb to the 5' RACE reads, yields one record per CDR3 protein. The profile shows approximately 850,000 distinct CDR3 sequences, 58% of them singletons. What was sequenced was blood. The receptor set was obtained from a young man in good health. The CDR3 runs from the conserved cysteine through the conserved F or W. The order of the fields is CDR3 length, J gene, V gene, D gene, CDR3 protein. The D gene is left open where the match is weak.

length: 14
J: TRBJ2-5
V: TRBV7-9
D: NA
CDR3: CASSSPTKLEEQYF

length: 15
J: TRBJ2-1
V: TRBV4-3
D: TRBD1
CDR3: CASSQEGDRYNEQFF

length: 18
J: TRBJ2-6
V: TRBV4-3
D: NA
CDR3: CASSQDPLLGSGANVLTF

length: 14
J: TRBJ2-3
V: TRBV7-9
D: NA
CDR3: CASSPWVARDTQYF

length: 17
J: TRBJ2-5
V: TRBV12-3/TRBV12-4
D: NA
CDR3: CASSLVRRGEGQETQYF

length: 12
J: TRBJ2-1
V: TRBV6-6
D: NA
CDR3: CASSSSTSGQFF

length: 16
J: NA
V: TRBV14
D: TRBD2
CDR3: CASSPGLAGATYEQYF

length: 17
J: TRBJ2-1
V: TRBV11-2
D: NA
CDR3: CASSPRRRRESYNEQFF

length: 15
J: TRBJ2-7
V: TRBV7-2
D: NA
CDR3: CASSHSSPRAYEQYF

length: 16
J: TRBJ2-7
V: TRBV10-3
D: TRBD2
CDR3: CAISDPGLAEAYEQYF

length: 15
J: TRBJ2-1
V: TRBV3-1
D: NA
CDR3: CASSPMVSGNNEQFF

length: 13
J: TRBJ2-1
V: TRBV6-6
D: TRBD2
CDR3: CASSPGSGGVQFF

length: 16
J: TRBJ2-3
V: TRBV9
D: TRBD2
CDR3: CASSVSSGPTTDTQYF

length: 15
J: TRBJ1-2
V: TRBV7-2
D: TRBD1
CDR3: CASSFLDQGELGYTF

length: 15
J: TRBJ2-7
V: TRBV27
D: TRBD2
CDR3: CASRRAVAGAYEQYF

length: 15
J: TRBJ1-4
V: TRBV25-1
D: NA
CDR3: CASSESGSSGEKLFF

length: 15
J: TRBJ2-7
V: TRBV30
D: NA
CDR3: CAWSVRAGQSYEQYF

length: 13
J: TRBJ2-1
V: TRBV11-2
D: TRBD2
CDR3: CASSQLAASAQFF

length: 15
J: TRBJ1-2
V: TRBV9
D: NA
CDR3: CASSPTGSFTYGYTF

length: 14
J: NA
V: TRBV6-6
D: TRBD1
CDR3: CASSLKTGTYEQYF

length: 13
J: TRBJ1-1
V: TRBV10-3
D: NA
CDR3: CALRQSGNTEAFF

length: 14
J: TRBJ2-1
V: TRBV6-5
D: TRBD2
CDR3: CASRELAGYNEQFF

length: 14
J: TRBJ2-3
V: TRBV29-1
D: NA
CDR3: CSAQRGSGTDTQYF

length: 16
J: TRBJ2-1
V: TRBV20-1
D: NA
CDR3: CSARGRGASSYNEQFF

length: 12
J: TRBJ1-2
V: TRBV6-2/TRBV6-3
D: NA
CDR3: CASSYGGFGYTF

length: 14
J: TRBJ1-2
V: TRBV3-1
D: NA
CDR3: CASSPPQWAYGYTF

length: 16
J: TRBJ2-3
V: TRBV19
D: TRBD2
CDR3: CASSYRAGAPTDTQYF

length: 15
J: TRBJ1-4
V: TRBV6-5
D: NA
CDR3: CASRLVTTTNEKLFF